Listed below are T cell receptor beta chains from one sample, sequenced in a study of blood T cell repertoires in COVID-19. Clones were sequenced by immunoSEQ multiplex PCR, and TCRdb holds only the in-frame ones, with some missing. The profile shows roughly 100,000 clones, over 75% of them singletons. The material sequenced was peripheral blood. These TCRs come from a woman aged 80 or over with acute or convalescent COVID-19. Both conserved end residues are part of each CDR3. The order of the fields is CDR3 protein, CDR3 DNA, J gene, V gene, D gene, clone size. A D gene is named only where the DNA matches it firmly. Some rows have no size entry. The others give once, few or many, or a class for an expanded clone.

CASSLSGVYNSPLHF	TGTGCCAGCAGCTTATCAGGGGTTTATAATTCACCCCTCCACTTT	TRBJ1-6	TRBV7-9	.	.
CASSRLQTGTDTQYF	TGTGCCAGCAGCCGATTGCAAACAGGGACAGATACGCAGTATTTT	TRBJ2-3	TRBV6-5	.	.
CASSEEGVMAKNIQYF	TGTGCCAGCAGTGAAGAAGGGGTCATGGCCAAAAACATTCAGTACTTC	TRBJ2-4	TRBV2	.	few
CASALPLSSGGDSYEQYF	TGTGCCAGCGCTTTGCCTCTTTCTAGCGGGGGGGACTCCTACGAGCAGTACTTC	TRBJ2-7	TRBV5-5	TRBD2	.
CASSPPGQASTDTQYF	TGTGCCAGCTCACCACCGGGACAGGCGAGCACAGATACGCAGTATTTT	TRBJ2-3	TRBV18	TRBD1	.
CASSFAPGGPYEQYF	TGTGCCAGCAGTTTTGCACCAGGGGGACCCTACGAGCAGTACTTC	TRBJ2-7	TRBV28	TRBD1	.
CASSGRTGRVQETQYF	TGTGCCAGCAGTGGGCGGACAGGGAGGGTGCAAGAGACCCAGTACTTC	TRBJ2-5	TRBV5-4	.	.
CASSDGQGGLWQPQHF	TGCGCCAGCAGCGACGGACAGGGGGGTTTATGGCAGCCCCAGCATTTT	TRBJ1-5	TRBV4-1	TRBD1	.
CASSVDSYGYTF	TGTGCCAGCAGCGTAGATAGCTATGGCTACACCTTC	TRBJ1-2	TRBV9	.	.
CASSLRWQNTGELFF	TGTGCCAGCAGCTTGCGATGGCAGAACACCGGGGAGCTGTTTTTT	TRBJ2-2	TRBV5-5	.	.
CASSFSGFFRTGELFF	TGTGCCAGTAGTTTTTCAGGGTTTTTTCGCACCGGGGAGCTGTTTTTT	TRBJ2-2	TRBV19	.	.
CASSFGGSSYEQYF	TGTGCCAGCAGTTTCGGGGGGAGCTCCTACGAGCAGTACTTC	TRBJ2-7	TRBV25-1	TRBD2	.
CASSSGLDRDTQYF	TGCGCCAGCAGCTCGGGACTCGATCGAGATACGCAGTATTTT	TRBJ2-3	TRBV5-1	.	.
CASSRGLSTDTQYF	TGTGCCAGCAGTCGAGGTTTGAGCACAGATACGCAGTATTTT	TRBJ2-3	TRBV7-7	.	.
CASSLGVLRDRGFYGYTF	TGTGCCAGCAGCTTAGGGGTGTTACGGGACAGGGGATTTTATGGCTACACCTTC	TRBJ1-2	TRBV11-2	TRBD1	.
CASKRGVYNEQFF	TGTGCCAGCAAACGGGGGGTTTACAATGAGCAGTTCTTC	TRBJ2-1	TRBV12-3/TRBV12-4	TRBD2	.
CSASQGGGETQYF	TGCAGTGCTAGTCAAGGGGGCGGGGAGACCCAGTACTTC	TRBJ2-5	TRBV20-1	TRBD1	.
CASSIYRGETQYF	TGTGCCAGCAGCATTTACAGGGGAGAGACCCAGTACTTC	TRBJ2-5	TRBV7-3	TRBD1	.
CAWGWGTHNSPLHF	TGTGCCTGGGGATGGGGGACTCATAATTCACCCCTCCACTTT	TRBJ1-6	TRBV30	.	.
CASSTTRGGGTDTQYF	TGTGCCAGCAGCACAACTCGGGGGGGCGGTACAGATACGCAGTATTTT	TRBJ2-3	TRBV11-2	TRBD2	.
CASSFGGDQPQHF	TGCGCCAGCAGCTTCGGGGGGGATCAGCCCCAGCATTTT	TRBJ1-5	TRBV5-1	.	.
CASRGRVSTGELFF	TGTGCCAGCCGCGGCAGGGTTAGCACCGGGGAGCTGTTTTTT	TRBJ2-2	TRBV2	.	.
CSVEDGQNGYTF	TGCAGCGTTGAAGACGGACAGAATGGCTACACCTTC	TRBJ1-2	TRBV29-1	.	.
CASSLGASGGAVSYEQYF	TGTGCCAGCAGCTTGGGGGCTAGCGGGGGAGCGGTCTCCTACGAGCAGTACTTC	TRBJ2-7	TRBV5-6	TRBD2	.
CATSDWESPNEQFF	TGTGCCACCAGTGATTGGGAGAGCCCCAATGAGCAGTTCTTC	TRBJ2-1	TRBV24-1	.	.
CASSSTSGGSYEQFF	TGTGCCAGCAGCTCGACTAGCGGGGGGTCTTATGAGCAGTTCTTC	TRBJ2-1	TRBV11-2	TRBD2	.
CASRLEGGGIQPQHF	TGTGCAAGTCGCTTAGAGGGTGGGGGGATACAGCCCCAGCATTTT	TRBJ1-5	TRBV12-2	.	.
CASSPGGALNTEAFF	TGCGCCAGCAGCCCGGGGGGGGCACTGAACACTGAAGCTTTCTTT	TRBJ1-1	TRBV5-1	.	.
CASSLGQGGTFGGYTF	TGTGCCAGCAGCTTAGGACAGGGTGGGACCTTTGGTGGCTACACCTTC	TRBJ1-2	TRBV7-2	TRBD1	.
CASSPAVLTEAFF	TGTGCCAGCTCACCCGCGGTTCTGACTGAAGCTTTCTTT	TRBJ1-1	TRBV18	.	.
CASSYSQGSFSYEQYF	TGTGCCAGCAGTTACTCGCAGGGAAGTTTTTCCTACGAGCAGTACTTC	TRBJ2-7	TRBV6-5	.	.
CASSLAGTGKRSGELFF	TGTGCCAGCAGCTTAGCAGGGACAGGGAAGAGGTCCGGGGAGCTGTTTTTT	TRBJ2-2	TRBV7-8	TRBD1	.
CASSYNKNTEAFF	TGCGCCAGCAGCTATAACAAAAACACTGAAGCTTTCTTT	TRBJ1-1	TRBV5-1	.	.
CASSGTGGPGANVLTF	TGCGCCAGCAGCGGGACAGGGGGTCCTGGGGCCAACGTCCTGACTTTC	TRBJ2-6	TRBV5-1	TRBD1	.
CASSLGVGGLFF	TGTGCCAGCAGCTTAGGGGTGGGGGGACTGTTTTTT	TRBJ1-4	TRBV7-2	.	once
CASSGQFNSPLHF	TGTGCCAGTAGTGGACAGTTTAATTCACCCCTCCACTTT	TRBJ1-6	TRBV19	.	.
CASSYRTAITYSTDTQYF	TGCGCCAGCAGCTACCGGACAGCGATAACCTATAGCACAGATACGCAGTATTTT	TRBJ2-3	TRBV5-1	.	.
CASSEASGTTYEQYF	TGTGCCAGCAGTGAAGCCAGCGGGACGACATACGAGCAGTACTTC	TRBJ2-7	TRBV6-1	TRBD2	.
CSAPNTEAFF	TGCAGTGCTCCAAACACTGAAGCTTTCTTT	TRBJ1-1	TRBV20-1	.	.
CASSIGLAAETQYF	TGTGCCAGTAGTATAGGGCTAGCGGCAGAGACCCAGTACTTC	TRBJ2-5	TRBV19	TRBD2	.
CASTPMSSYEQYF	TGTGCCAGCACGCCCATGAGCTCCTACGAGCAGTACTTC	TRBJ2-7	TRBV7-2	.	.
CASSLGASTEAFF	TGTGCCAGCAGCTTGGGCGCGAGTACTGAAGCTTTCTTT	TRBJ1-1	TRBV11-2	.	once
CASSKDSLYGYTF	TGTGCCAGCAGTAAGGACAGCCTCTATGGCTACACCTTC	TRBJ1-2	TRBV2	.	.
CASSFIPAAGETQYF	TGTGCCAGCAGCTTCATCCCCGCGGCAGGGGAGACCCAGTACTTC	TRBJ2-5	TRBV5-6	.	.
CASCGGPGETQYF	TGTGCCTCTTGCGGGGGCCCGGGGGAGACCCAGTACTTC	TRBJ2-5	TRBV9	.	.
CASSLRQGTGELFF	TGTGCCAGCAGCCTGAGACAGGGCACCGGGGAGCTGTTTTTT	TRBJ2-2	TRBV5-4	TRBD1	.
CASTGIPQQYF	TGTGCCAGCACAGGCATACCCCAGCAGTACTTC	TRBJ2-7	TRBV6-5	.	.
CASSVEVGAGGSNEQFF	TGTGCCAGCAGCGTAGAAGTAGGGGCAGGGGGCTCAAATGAGCAGTTCTTC	TRBJ2-1	TRBV9	TRBD1	.
CASSGTGTVNSPLHF	TGTGCCAGCAGCGGAACCGGGACAGTGAATTCACCCCTCCACTTT	TRBJ1-6	TRBV7-2	TRBD1	.
CASSDGHSEKLFF	TGCGCCAGCAGCGACGGACATTCTGAAAAACTGTTTTTT	TRBJ1-4	TRBV5-1	.	.
CASSSRGISYNSPLHF	TGTGCCAGCAGTTCTCGCGGGATTTCCTATAATTCACCCCTCCACTTT	TRBJ1-6	TRBV7-9	.	few
CASSSLAGTTEQYF	TGTGCCAGCAGTTCGTTAGCTGGGACAACCGAGCAGTACTTC	TRBJ2-7	TRBV6-5	.	.
CASSSVGGVPGNTIYF	TGTGCCAGCAGCTCTGTCGGAGGAGTGCCTGGAAACACCATATATTTT	TRBJ1-3	TRBV7-9	.	.
CASSEALRGQPYGYTF	TGTGCCAGCAGTGAAGCGCTTCGGGGTCAGCCCTATGGCTACACCTTC	TRBJ1-2	TRBV6-1	.	once